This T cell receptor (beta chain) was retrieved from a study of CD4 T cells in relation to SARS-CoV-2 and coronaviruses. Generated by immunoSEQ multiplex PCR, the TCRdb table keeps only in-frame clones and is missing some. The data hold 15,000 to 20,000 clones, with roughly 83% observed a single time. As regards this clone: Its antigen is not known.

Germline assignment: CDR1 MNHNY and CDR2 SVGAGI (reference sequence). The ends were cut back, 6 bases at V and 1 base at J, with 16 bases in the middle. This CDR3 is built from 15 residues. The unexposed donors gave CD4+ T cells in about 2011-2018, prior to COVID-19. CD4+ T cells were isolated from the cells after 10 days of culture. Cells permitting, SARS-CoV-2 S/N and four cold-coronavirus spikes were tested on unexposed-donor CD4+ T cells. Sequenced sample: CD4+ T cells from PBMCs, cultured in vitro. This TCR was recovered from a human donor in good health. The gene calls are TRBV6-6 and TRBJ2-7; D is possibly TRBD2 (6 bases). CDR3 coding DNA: TGTGCCAGCAGGACTAGGACGGAGTGGTCCTACGAGCAGTACTTC. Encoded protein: CASRTRTEWSYEQYF.